These 29 T cell receptor beta chains came from one sample sequenced in a study of identical twins' blood T cells. Via MiXCR, TCRdb re-called the 5' RACE reads, giving one row per CDR3 protein. The table shows roughly 340,000 distinct CDR3 sequences, with about 28% occurring only once. What was sequenced was PBMCs. The receptor source for this set is a woman aged 18 to 49 in good health.

V gene TRBV20-1 combines with J gene TRBJ2-3, with D possibly matching TRBD2 (6 bases). Germline CDR1 and CDR2: DFQATT and SNEGSKA (reference sequence). Deletions cut 6 bases from V and 5 bases from J, with 21 bases between. The CDR3 is 15 amino acids. The CDR3, as DNA: TGCAGTGCGATGGGGGGACTTGCCGCGGTAGATACGCAGTATTTT. Residues: CSAMGGLAAVDTQYF.

The chain links TRBV29-1 to TRBJ1-1; D gene ambiguous. Germline loops: CDR1 SQVTM, CDR2 ANQGSEA. The length of the CDR3 is 13 residues. The V end was cut by 7 bases, the J end by 0 bases, with 12 bases between. In DNA, the CDR3 is TGCAGCGGAGGGATAAAGATGAACACTGAAGCTTTCTTT. It is translated as CSGGIKMNTEAFF.

The chain recombines TRBV20-1 with TRBJ2-3, with D unclear. The CDR3 has 11 amino acids. CDR1 is DFQATT, CDR2 SNEGSKA, per germline (reference sequence). CDR3 region: CSQDRADTQYF. As DNA, the CDR3 is TGCAGCCAAGACCGAGCGGATACGCAGTATTTT.

V is TRBV29-1 and J is TRBJ2-3, with TRBD2 identical over 10 bases. J was trimmed by 4 bases and V by 4 bases; bases with no gene match: 8. The CDR3 sequence is 15 residues long. CDR1 is SQVTM and CDR2 is ANQGSEA in the germline V gene. CDR3 bases: TGCAGCGTTGCTAGCGGGAGTGAGAACGCAGATACGCAGTATTTT. It is translated as CSVASGSENADTQYF.

The chain carries TRBV19 and TRBJ2-1; a possible D gene is TRBD2 (6 bases). CDR3 length: 18 residues. Germline CDR1 is LNHDA and CDR2 is SQIVND (reference sequence). V was cut by 2 bases and J by 7 bases, with 24 bases left in between. CDR3 sequence reads: CASSIKGNRQGGWNEQFF. The CDR3 DNA sequence: TGTGCCAGTAGTATAAAGGGGAATCGGCAGGGAGGCTGGAATGAGCAGTTCTTC.

The chain is built from TRBV27 and TRBJ2-7; the D gene is possibly TRBD2 (5 bases). This CDR3 has 13 residues. V lost 3 bases to trimming and J lost 5 bases, with 11 bases between them. Germline CDR1 is MNHEY and CDR2 is SMNVEV (reference sequence). In DNA form, the CDR3 reads TGTGCCAGCAGTTTTTTTGGGAGCGACGAGCAGTACTTC. Its translation is CASSFFGSDEQYF.

In its sample, this clonotype was seen many times. The chain recombines TRBV5-1 with TRBJ2-2; D not certain. The germline V gene has CDR1 SGHRS and CDR2 YFSETQ. This CDR3 comprises 14 residues. V was shortened by 0 bases and J by 5 bases, with 8 bases between the two germline ends. CDR3 DNA sequence: TGCGCCAGCAGCTTGGGGGTTGCAACCGGGGAGCTGTTTTTT. Protein: CASSLGVATGELFF.

Comments on this clonotype: A much larger clone lies a single base off, so this may be a read error. The V call is TRBV11-2, the J call TRBJ1-3, with D unresolved. CDR3 size: 12 residues. Germline V gene data show CDR1 as SGHAT and CDR2 as FQNNGV. In DNA, the CDR3 is TGTGCCAGCAGCTTTGGGGAAAACACCACATATTTT. It translates to CASSFGENTTYF.

This clonotype was recorded once. The chain employs TRBV29-1 and TRBJ2-1, with D possibly being TRBD2 (6 bases). Germline CDR1 is SQVTM and CDR2 is ANQGSEA. The CDR3 spans 13 residues. The germline V and J ends were trimmed by 4 bases and 3 bases, with 10 bases remaining between them. This CDR3 reads CSVGVGGYNEQFF. The DNA of the CDR3 is TGCAGCGTTGGAGTGGGGGGCTACAATGAGCAGTTCTTC.

The CDR3 reads CASSVTGGRTEAFF. The CDR3 coding sequence is TGTGCCAGCAGTGTCACAGGGGGCAGAACTGAAGCTTTCTTT. The gene calls are TRBV12-3 or TRBV12-4 and TRBJ1-1; 9 bases match TRBD1. CDR3 length equals 14 residues. With V trimmed by 5 bases and J by 5 bases, 6 bases remained unmatched.

This clonotype was observed a few times. This rearrangement joins TRBV9 to TRBJ2-5, with 12 nucleotides matching TRBD2. Germline V gene data show CDR1 as SGDLS and CDR2 as YYNGEE. The CDR3 has 15 amino acids. The V gene end was trimmed by 0 bases and the J gene end by 5 bases; junction bases not matched to a gene: 2. In DNA form, the CDR3 reads TGTGCCAGCAGCGTAGAGGGACTAGCGGGCGAGACCCAGTACTTC. It encodes CASSVEGLAGETQYF. Using reference TRBV9 and TRBJ2-5 for the parts outside the CDR3, the full variable domain is DSGVTQTPKHLITATGQRVTLRCSPRSGDLSVYWYQQSLDQGLQFLIQYYNGEERAKGNILERFSAQQFPDLHSELNLSSLELGDSALYFCASSVEGLAGETQYFGPGTRLLVL.

There are many counts of this clonotype. The gene calls are TRBV7-9 and TRBJ1-1, with D uncertain. CDR1 is SEHNR and CDR2 is FQNEAQ in the germline V gene (reference sequence). This CDR3 spans 11 amino acids. V gave up 2 bases and J gave up 6 bases, with 4 bases separating them. The CDR3 spells CASSLIAEAFF. The DNA for the CDR3 is TGTGCCAGCAGCTTAATCGCTGAAGCTTTCTTT.

There are a few counts of this clonotype. The chain couples TRBV5-1 to TRBJ1-4; no reliable D call. Germline lookup yields CDR1 SGHRS and CDR2 YFSETQ. This CDR3 spans 14 amino acids. Between the trimmed V and J ends, which lost 1 base and 7 bases, there was a span of 11 bases. CDR3 coding DNA: TGCGCCAGCAGCTTGAACTCGAGAACTGAAAAACTGTTTTTT. This translates into CASSLNSRTEKLFF.

This clonotype has a handful of counts. This chain links TRBV20-1 with TRBJ1-4; 8 bases agree with TRBD1. Germline CDR1 is DFQATT and CDR2 is SNEGSKA (reference sequence). This CDR3 spans 18 amino acids. J gave up 5 bases and V 2 bases, and 16 bases lay outside the gene matches. CDR3 in DNA: TGCAGTGCTAGACCCGGGACAGGACTTGGATTACCGAATGAAAAACTGTTTTTT. Translation: CSARPGTGLGLPNEKLFF.

This chain links TRBV5-1 with TRBJ2-7, with 8 bases aligning to TRBD2. Germline-derived CDR1 and CDR2 are SGHRS and YFSETQ. Trimming cost V 3 bases and J 0 bases; bases outside gene matches: 5. CDR3 length: 15 amino acids. CDR3 nucleotides: TGCGCCAGCAGCTGGGTTAGCGGGGTCTCCTACGAGCAGTACTTC. Residues: CASSWVSGVSYEQYF.

This clonotype has just a few counts. V and J are TRBV11-2 and TRBJ1-1; D is unclear. The CDR3 consists of 12 residues. Trimming took 5 bases from V and 11 from J, leaving 15 bases between them. Germline V gene sequence: CDR1 SGHAT, CDR2 FQNNGV. CDR3 in DNA: TGTGCCAGCAGCACACGACCCCCAGACGCTTTCTTT. This translates into CASSTRPPDAFF.

As to this clonotype: The junction departs from the called germline gene at one end, perhaps through a read error. This sequence joins TRBV20-1 and TRBJ2-3, with 11 bases that match TRBD2. This CDR3 spans 15 amino acids. Germline CDR1 reads DFQATT; CDR2 reads SNEGSKA (reference sequence). The DNA for the CDR3 is TGCAGTGCTAGGACTAGCGGGAAAATCTCCTACGAGCAGCACTTC. Protein product: CSARTSGKISYEQHF.

The chain recombines TRBV20-1 with TRBJ2-7, with 7 nucleotides matching TRBD2. The CDR3 has 14 residues. The V gene's germline CDR1 is DFQATT and CDR2 SNEGSKA (reference sequence). V shed 5 bases and J 0 bases; nucleotides not matched to a gene: 7. The CDR3 is CSAAVGGFSYEQYF. DNA of the CDR3: TGCAGTGCTGCTGTCGGGGGGTTCTCCTACGAGCAGTACTTC.

The sample holds a few counts of this clonotype. V gene TRBV28 combines with J gene TRBJ1-5; TRBD1 matches 7 bases. Trimming at V came to 6 bases and at J to 0 bases, leaving 11 bases not matched to a gene. Germline-derived CDR1 and CDR2 are MDHEN and SYDVKM. CDR3 length equals 17 residues. CDR3 sequence: CASSRGQLRYSNQPQHF. In DNA, the CDR3 is TGTGCCAGCAGCAGGGGACAGCTACGGTATAGCAATCAGCCCCAGCATTTT.

A remark on this clonotype: A read error may be the cause here, since a much bigger clone is one base away. V and J are TRBV12-5 and TRBJ1-4, with D possibly matching TRBD1 (5 bases). Germline V lookup: CDR1 LGHNT, CDR2 FRNRAP. The CDR3 sequence is 14 residues long. CDR3 nucleotide sequence: TGTGCTAGTGGTTTGACAGGCACTACTGAAAAACTGTTTTTT. This encodes CASGLTGTTEKLFF.

This clonotype showed up many times. V and J are TRBV2 and TRBJ2-3; D uncertain. The CDR3 length is 15 residues. Germline assignment: CDR1 SNHLY and CDR2 FYNNEI. Trimming took 0 bases from V and 0 from J, leaving 7 bases between them. This CDR3 is CASSEARGSTDTQYF. The CDR3, as DNA: TGTGCCAGCAGTGAAGCGCGCGGAAGCACAGATACGCAGTATTTT.

This rearrangement joins TRBV29-1 to TRBJ1-5; TRBD1 might be the D (5 bases). Trimming took 4 bases from V and 2 from J, leaving 12 bases between them. Germline CDR1 and CDR2: SQVTM and ANQGSEA. This CDR3 has 14 amino acids. The CDR3 loop reads CSVAVGVGNQPQHF. The CDR3 bases are TGCAGCGTTGCAGTAGGGGTAGGCAATCAGCCCCAGCATTTT.

The V and J genes are TRBV18 and TRBJ2-7, with 7 positions matching TRBD1. Looked up from germline, CDR1 is KGHSH and CDR2 is LQKENI. Germline trimming cut 4 bases from V and 6 bases from J; bases unmatched to any gene: 9. This CDR3 has 14 amino acids. In DNA, the CDR3 is TGTGCCAGCTCACTTGAGACAGGGTCCGCCGAGCAGTACTTC. Protein: CASSLETGSAEQYF.

This clonotype was observed a few times. V and J are TRBV29-1 and TRBJ1-2; D might be TRBD1 (6 bases). From germline, CDR1 is SQVTM and CDR2 ANQGSEA. The CDR3 length is 12 residues. V lost 2 bases, J lost 4 bases, and 8 bases lay in between. CDR3 coding DNA: TGCAGCGTTGAATTACAGGGCTATGGCTACACCTTC. It yields the protein CSVELQGYGYTF.

This clonotype was seen at least ten times. This rearrangement joins TRBV7-8 to TRBJ2-3; TRBD2 agrees at 10 bases. CDR1 is SGHVS and CDR2 is FQNEAQ in the germline V gene. V lost 3 bases to trimming and J lost 3 bases; unmatched junction nucleotides: 9. The CDR3 is 17 amino acids. The CDR3 reads CASSFHLTTSGTDTQYF. The CDR3 DNA sequence: TGTGCCAGCAGCTTTCACCTAACGACTAGCGGGACAGATACGCAGTATTTT.

This clonotype occurred a few times. The V call is TRBV6-5, the J call TRBJ2-3, with 8 bases that match TRBD2. The CDR3 covers 15 residues. V shed 5 bases and J 0 bases; nucleotides not matched to a gene: 4. Germline assignment: CDR1 MNHEY and CDR2 SVGAGI. The CDR3 sequence: CASSVAGTSTDTQYF. The CDR3 nucleotides read TGTGCCAGCAGTGTAGCGGGAACTAGCACAGATACGCAGTATTTT.

This clonotype was observed a few times. The chain combines TRBV7-8 with TRBJ2-5; 10 nucleotides align to TRBD2. V gave up 5 bases and J gave up 4 bases; unmatched junction bases: 4. Germline V gene lookup returns CDR1 SGHVS and CDR2 FQNEAQ. The length of the CDR3 is 14 residues. The CDR3: CASSHRTSGETQYF. The CDR3 nucleotides read TGTGCCAGCAGCCACAGGACTAGCGGAGAGACCCAGTACTTC.

There are a few counts of this clonotype. The chain has TRBV6-5 and TRBJ1-2, with D perhaps matching TRBD1 (6 bases). CDR3 size: 13 residues. V lost 5 bases to trimming and J lost 4 bases, with 11 bases between them. Germline-derived CDR1 and CDR2 are MNHEY and SVGAGI. CDR3 amino acids: CASSDRQFYGYTF. The CDR3 region has the DNA TGTGCCAGCAGTGACAGGCAATTCTATGGCTACACCTTC.

The V call is TRBV12-3 or TRBV12-4, the J call TRBJ2-7; tentative D call: TRBD2 (6 bases). The CDR3 totals 12 residues. V dropped 6 bases and J dropped 4 bases, with 10 bases sitting between them. This chain's CDR3 is CASSRTTYEQYF. The CDR3 region has the DNA TGTGCCAGCAGCCGGACTACATACGAGCAGTACTTC.